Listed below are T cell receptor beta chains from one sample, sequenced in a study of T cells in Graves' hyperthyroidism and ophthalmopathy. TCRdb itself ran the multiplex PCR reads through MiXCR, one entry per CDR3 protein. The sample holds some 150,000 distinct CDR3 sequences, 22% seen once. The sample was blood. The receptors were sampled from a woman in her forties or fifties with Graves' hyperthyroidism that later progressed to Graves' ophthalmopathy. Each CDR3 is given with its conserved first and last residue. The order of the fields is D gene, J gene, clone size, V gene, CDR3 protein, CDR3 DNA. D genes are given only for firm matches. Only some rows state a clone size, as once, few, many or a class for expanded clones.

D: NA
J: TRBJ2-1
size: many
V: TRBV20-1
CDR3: CSPSSGNEQFF
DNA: TGCAGTCCGAGTTCTGGTAATGAGCAGTTCTTC

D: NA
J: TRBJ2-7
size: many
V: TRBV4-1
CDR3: CASSRGQGSYEQYF
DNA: TGCGCCAGCAGCCGGGGGCAGGGATCCTACGAGCAGTACTTC

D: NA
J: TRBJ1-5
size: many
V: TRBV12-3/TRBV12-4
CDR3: CASSEGSGVFQPQHF
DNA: TGTGCCAGCAGCGAAGGCTCAGGGGTGTTTCAGCCCCAGCATTTT

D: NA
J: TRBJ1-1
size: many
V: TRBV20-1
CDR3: CSARDLGGRTTEAFF
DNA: TGCAGTGCTAGAGACCTAGGGGGGAGAACGACTGAAGCTTTCTTT

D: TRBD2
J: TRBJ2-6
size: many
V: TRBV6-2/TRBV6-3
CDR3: CATSFGGFGSGANVLTF
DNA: TGTGCCACCTCGTTCGGGGGGTTTGGCTCTGGGGCCAACGTCCTGACTTTC

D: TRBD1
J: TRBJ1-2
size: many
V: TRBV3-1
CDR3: CASSQVHRGLYGYTF
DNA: TGTGCCAGCAGCCAAGTTCACAGGGGGCTGTATGGCTACACCTTC

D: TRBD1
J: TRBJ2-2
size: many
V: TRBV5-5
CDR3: CASSVDRGLGTGELFF
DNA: TGTGCCAGCTCCGTCGACAGGGGGCTGGGGACCGGGGAGCTGTTTTTT

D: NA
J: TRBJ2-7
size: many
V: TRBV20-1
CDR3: CSASLKGVEQYF
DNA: TGCAGTGCTAGTTTGAAGGGAGTTGAGCAGTACTTC

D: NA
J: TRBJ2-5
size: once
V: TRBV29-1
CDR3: CSVEPGSAGETQYF
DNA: TGCAGCGTTGAACCGGGCTCCGCGGGAGAGACCCAGTACTTC

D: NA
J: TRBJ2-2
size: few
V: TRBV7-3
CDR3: CASSLSGTNTGELFF
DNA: TGTGCCAGCAGCTTGAGCGGCACAAACACCGGGGAGCTGTTTTTT

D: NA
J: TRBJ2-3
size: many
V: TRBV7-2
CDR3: CASSLMRAGGTDTQYF
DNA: TGTGCCAGCAGCTTAATGAGAGCAGGGGGCACAGATACGCAGTATTTT

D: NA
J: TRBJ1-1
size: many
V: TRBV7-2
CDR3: CASSLVRGAGTEAFF
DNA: TGTGCCAGCAGCTTAGTGCGGGGGGCGGGCACTGAAGCTTTCTTT

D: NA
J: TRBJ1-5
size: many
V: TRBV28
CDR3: CASSYRSSSNQPQHF
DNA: TGTGCCAGCAGTTACCGATCCTCTAGCAATCAGCCCCAGCATTTT

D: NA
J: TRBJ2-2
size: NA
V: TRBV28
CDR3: CASSRYSGELFF
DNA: TGTGCCAGCAGTCGGTATAGCGGGGAGCTGTTTTTT

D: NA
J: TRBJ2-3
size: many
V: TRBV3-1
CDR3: CASSQGFRGADTQYF
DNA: TGTGCCAGCAGCCAGGGCTTTAGGGGGGCGGATACGCAGTATTTT

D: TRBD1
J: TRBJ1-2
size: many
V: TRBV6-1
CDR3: CASSEWTQGVGYTF
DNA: TGTGCCAGCAGTGAATGGACCCAGGGGGTTGGCTACACCTTC

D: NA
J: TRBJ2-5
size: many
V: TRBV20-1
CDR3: CSASLWGQETQYF
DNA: TGCAGTGCTAGTCTATGGGGGCAAGAGACCCAGTACTTC

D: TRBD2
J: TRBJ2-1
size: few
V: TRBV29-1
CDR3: CSVGGGNEQFF
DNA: TGCAGCGTTGGGGGGGGCAATGAGCAGTTCTTC

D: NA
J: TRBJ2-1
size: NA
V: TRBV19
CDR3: CASSIGTYNEQFF
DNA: TGTGCCAGTAGTATCGGGACTTACAATGAGCAGTTCTTC

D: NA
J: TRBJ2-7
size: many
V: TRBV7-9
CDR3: CASSLPLAEAYEQYF
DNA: TGTGCCAGCAGCTTACCCTTAGCGGAGGCCTACGAGCAGTACTTC

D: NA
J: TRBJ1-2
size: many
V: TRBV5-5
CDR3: CASSPDSSVYGYTF
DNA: TGTGCCAGCAGCCCCGACAGTTCCGTCTATGGCTACACCTTC

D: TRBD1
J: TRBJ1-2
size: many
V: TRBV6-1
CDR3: CASSYGQGFRYGYTF
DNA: TGTGCCAGCAGTTACGGACAGGGGTTCAGATATGGCTACACCTTC

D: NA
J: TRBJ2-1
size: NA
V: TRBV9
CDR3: CASSLYDNSYNEQFF
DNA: TGTGCCAGCAGCCTATACGATAACTCCTACAATGAGCAGTTCTTC

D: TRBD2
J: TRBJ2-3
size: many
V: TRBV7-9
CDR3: CASSFTAGGSTDTQYF
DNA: TGTGCCAGCAGCTTCACAGCGGGAGGGTCGACAGATACGCAGTATTTT

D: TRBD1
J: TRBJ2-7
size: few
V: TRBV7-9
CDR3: CASSFGTGTYEQYF
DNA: TGTGCCAGCAGCTTTGGGACAGGAACCTACGAGCAGTACTTC

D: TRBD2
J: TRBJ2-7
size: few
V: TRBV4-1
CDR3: CASSQTSGRSDEQYF
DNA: TGCGCCAGCAGCCAAACTAGCGGGAGAAGCGACGAGCAGTACTTC

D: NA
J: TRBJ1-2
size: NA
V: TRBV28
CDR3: CASSSNREALRGYGYTF
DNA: TGTGCCAGCAGTTCAAACCGGGAGGCTCTTCGGGGCTATGGCTACACCTTC

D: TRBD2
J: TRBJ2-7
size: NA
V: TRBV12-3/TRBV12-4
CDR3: CASSLPRGSGNSYEQYF
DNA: TGTGCCAGCAGTTTACCCCGGGGCAGCGGGAACTCCTACGAGCAGTACTTC

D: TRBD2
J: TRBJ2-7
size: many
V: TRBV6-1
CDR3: CASSPYSGIGDEQYF
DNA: TGTGCCAGCAGCCCCTATAGCGGGATCGGGGACGAGCAGTACTTC

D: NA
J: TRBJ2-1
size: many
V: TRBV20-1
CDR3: CSALSGSSYNEQFF
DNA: TGCAGTGCTCTTAGCGGTAGCTCCTACAATGAGCAGTTCTTC

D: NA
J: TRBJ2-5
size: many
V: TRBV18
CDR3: CASSPLETQYF
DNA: TGTGCCAGCTCACCCTTGGAGACCCAGTACTTC

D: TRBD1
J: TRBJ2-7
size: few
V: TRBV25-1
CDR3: CASSRTGGGHEQYF
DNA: TGTGCCAGCAGCAGGACAGGGGGCGGGCACGAGCAGTACTTC

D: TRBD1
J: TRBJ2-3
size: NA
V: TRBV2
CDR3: CASSVGTDRVIADTQYF
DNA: TGTGCCAGCAGTGTAGGGACGGACAGGGTTATTGCAGATACGCAGTATTTT

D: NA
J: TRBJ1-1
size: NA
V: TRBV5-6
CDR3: CASRGRGMNTEAFF
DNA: TGTGCCAGCAGGGGTAGGGGAATGAACACTGAAGCTTTCTTT

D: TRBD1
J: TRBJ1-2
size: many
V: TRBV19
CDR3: CASRRTGTGNYGYTF
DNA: TGTGCCAGTAGGAGGACCGGGACAGGGAACTATGGCTACACCTTC

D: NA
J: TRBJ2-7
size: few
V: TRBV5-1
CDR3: CASSGSGRPTGEQYF
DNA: TGCGCCAGCAGCGGGTCGGGACGACCGACTGGCGAGCAGTACTTC

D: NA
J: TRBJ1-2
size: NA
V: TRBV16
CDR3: CASSKKGGGYGYTF
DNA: TGTGCCAGCAGCAAAAAAGGGGGAGGATATGGCTACACCTTC

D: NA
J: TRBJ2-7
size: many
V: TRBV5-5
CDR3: CASSLVFGGHEQYF
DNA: TGTGCCAGCAGCTTGGTGTTTGGAGGGCACGAGCAGTACTTC

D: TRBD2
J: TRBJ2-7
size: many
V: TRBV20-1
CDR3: CSADSGRFNEQYF
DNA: TGCAGTGCTGATAGCGGGAGGTTCAACGAGCAGTACTTC

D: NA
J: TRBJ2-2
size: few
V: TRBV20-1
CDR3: CSAAGSSQTGELFF
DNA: TGCAGTGCCGCCGGGTCAAGCCAAACCGGGGAGCTGTTTTTT

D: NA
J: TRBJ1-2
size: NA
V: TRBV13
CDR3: CASSLEAVANYGYTF
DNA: TGTGCCAGCAGCTTAGAGGCAGTGGCTAACTATGGCTACACCTTC